These 23 T cell receptor beta chains were sequenced from one sample in a study of regulatory T cells in long-lasting Graves disease. Specified time point: persistent/refractory GD, antithyroid drugs over 5 years with positive TRAb. Preparation of the TCR library used RNA extracted from PBMCs. To make TCR beta libraries, researchers used iRepertoire HTBI primers and Arm-PCR of CDR3 regions. TCRdb re-called the multiplex PCR reads with MiXCR, one entry per CDR3 protein. The sample consists of 310,000 or so distinct CDR3 sequences, about 20% of them appearing once. The sample was peripheral blood mononuclear cells (PBMCs), taken when the disease was refractory, from a patient treated with antithyroid drugs. The receptors were gathered from a female donor with Graves disease.

The table lists this clonotype with many counts. The J gene is TRBJ2-3, the V gene TRBV2; no clear D. CDR3 length: 13 amino acids. Trimming cost V 10 bases and J 1 base, with 12 bases left between them. Germline CDR1 and CDR2: SNHLY and FYNNEI. The CDR3 DNA is TGTGCCACACAACCCGTCGGCACAGATACGCAGTATTTT. This encodes CATQPVGTDTQYF.

With respect to this clonotype: A read error is possible here, since a much larger clone lies one base away. Likely a read error: the CDR3 ends without its conserved phenylalanine or tryptophan. V gene TRBV20-1 combines with J gene TRBJ1-4, with TRBD1 matching 11 bases. The CDR3 runs 15 residues. Germline V lookup: CDR1 DFQATT, CDR2 SNEGSKA (reference sequence). V trimming: 5 bases; J trimming: 6 bases; junction bases outside the gene matches: 8. CDR3 bases: TGCAGTGCTTCCCCCGGACAGGGGGCCTATGAAAAACTGTTTTCT. Amino acid sequence: CSASPGQGAYEKLFS.

This clonotype was recorded a few times. This chain connects TRBV9 to TRBJ1-2; D is uncertain. Trimming cost V 5 bases and J 3 bases, with 17 bases left between them. CDR1 is SGDLS and CDR2 is YYNGEE in the germline V gene. The CDR3 length is 15 residues. This CDR3 reads CASSAGPSWYYGYTF. The CDR3 bases are TGTGCCAGCAGTGCGGGCCCATCTTGGTACTATGGCTACACCTTC. Variable domain in full (rest from reference TRBV9 and TRBJ1-2): DSGVTQTPKHLITATGQRVTLRCSPRSGDLSVYWYQQSLDQGLQFLIQYYNGEERAKGNILERFSAQQFPDLHSELNLSSLELGDSALYFCASSAGPSWYYGYTFGSGTRLTVV.

The rearrangement uses TRBV29-1 and TRBJ1-2; a possible D gene is TRBD1 (5 bases). The germline V gene encodes CDR1 SQVTM and CDR2 ANQGSEA. The CDR3 is 14 residues long. V gave up 0 bases and J gave up 8 bases, with 16 bases separating them. CDR3 nucleotides: TGCAGCGTTGAAGATCCCACTAGGGGCTCGGGCTACACCTTC. Its protein product is CSVEDPTRGSGYTF.

This clonotype was counted between two and nine times. The rearrangement links TRBV10-3 to TRBJ2-7, with D unresolved. This CDR3 spans 12 amino acids. V shed 5 bases and J shed 6 bases, with 11 bases lying between them. Germline CDR1 ENHRY, CDR2 SYGVKD. The CDR3 is CAISIPGGEQYF. The CDR3 nucleotides read TGTGCCATCAGTATCCCCGGCGGCGAGCAGTACTTC.

There are many counts of this clonotype. V and J are TRBV14 and TRBJ1-1, with D uncertain. The CDR3 has 17 residues. The germline CDR1 and CDR2 sequences are SGHDN and FVKESK. Trimming removed 5 bases at V and 1 base at J, with 20 bases between. CDR3 bases: TGTGCCAGCAGCACCAGGTACACCCCTAGGACGAACACTGAAGCTTTCTTT. Translation: CASSTRYTPRTNTEAFF.

This clonotype was seen more than once but under ten times. The rearrangement links TRBV29-1 to TRBJ2-3; D perhaps matches TRBD1 (6 bases). V shed 6 bases and J shed 5 bases, with 9 bases lying between them. The CDR3 has 11 amino acids. Germline CDR1 SQVTM, CDR2 ANQGSEA. CDR3 region: CSVETGDTQYF. The CDR3 nucleotides are TGCAGCGTAGAGACAGGAGATACGCAGTATTTT.

This clonotype was counted only a few times. The chain uses TRBV3-1 and TRBJ2-2; D might be TRBD1 (5 bases). V lost 2 bases and J lost 7, with 11 bases in between. Germline lookup yields CDR1 LGHDT and CDR2 YNNKEL (reference sequence). The CDR3 has 14 amino acids. The CDR3 loop is CASSQLRDFGELFF. In nucleotides, the CDR3 is TGTGCCAGCAGCCAACTCAGGGATTTCGGGGAGCTGTTTTTT.

J is TRBJ1-6 and V is TRBV20-1; 7 nucleotides align to TRBD1. J lost 1 base, V lost 1 base, and 10 bases had no gene match. Per the germline V gene, CDR1 is DFQATT and CDR2 is SNEGSKA (reference sequence). There are 18 residues in the CDR3. CDR3 in amino acids: CSARASSGGESYNSPLHF. The CDR3 coding sequence is TGCAGTGCTAGAGCGTCGTCAGGGGGAGAATCCTATAATTCACCCCTCCACTTT.

The chain links TRBV5-1 to TRBJ2-7; unclear D gene. Germline-derived CDR1 and CDR2 are SGHRS and YFSETQ. This CDR3 region has 15 residues. The V gene lost 0 bases and the J gene lost 6 bases, with 16 bases spanning the gap. CDR3 sequence (DNA): TGCGCCAGCAGCTTGGAGGGCCCCCACGTATCCGAGCAGTACTTC. Translation: CASSLEGPHVSEQYF. Based on the CDR3 plus reference TRBV5-1 and TRBJ2-7, the full variable domain is KAGVTQTPRYLIKTRGQQVTLSCSPISGHRSVSWYQQTPGQGLQFLFEYFSETQRNKGNFPGRFSGRQFSNSRSEMNVSTLELGDSALYLCASSLEGPHVSEQYFGPGTRLTVT.

This chain connects TRBV11-1 to TRBJ2-1, with 11 bases fitting TRBD2. CDR3 length: 17 residues. Per germline, CDR1 SGHAT and CDR2 FQDESV (reference sequence). Trimming removed 5 bases from V and 0 bases from J; junction bases left unmatched: 6. The CDR3 DNA reads TGTGCCAGCAGCCCGACTAGCGGGGCCGCCTCCTACAATGAGCAGTTCTTC. Its protein product is CASSPTSGAASYNEQFF.

This clonotype showed up many times. The rearrangement joins TRBV2 to TRBJ1-5; 7 nucleotides align to TRBD1. The length of the CDR3 is 18 residues. In germline, CDR1 is SNHLY, CDR2 FYNNEI. Losses at the gene ends were 4 bases for V and 1 base for J; bases not matched to a gene: 13. CDR3 loop: CASSAGQPFDLSNQPQHF. Written as DNA, the CDR3 is TGTGCCAGCAGTGCGGGACAGCCGTTCGATTTGAGCAATCAGCCCCAGCATTTT. The full variable domain, completed using reference TRBV2 and TRBJ1-5, is EPEVTQTPSHQVTQMGQEVILRCVPISNHLYFYWYRQILGQKVEFLVSFYNNEISEKSEIFDDQFSVERPDGSNFTLKIRSTKLEDSAMYFCASSAGQPFDLSNQPQHFGDGTRLSIL.

The chain couples TRBV6-5 to TRBJ1-3; tentatively, D is TRBD1 (6 bases). Trimming cost V 0 bases and J 4 bases, with 16 bases left between them. The CDR3 extends over 17 amino acids. Germline V gene data show CDR1 as MNHEY and CDR2 as SVGAGI. The CDR3 coding sequence is TGTGCCAGCAGTTACTCGGCGGCATGGGGGACAGGAAACACCATATATTTT. Protein product: CASSYSAAWGTGNTIYF.

As concerns this clonotype: This may be a read error: a much more frequent sequence differs by one nucleotide. The rearrangement uses TRBV30 and TRBJ2-7; a weak D match, TRBD1 (5 bases). Trimming removed 0 bases at V and 5 bases at J, with 8 bases between. CDR3 length: 12 amino acids. Germline assignment: CDR1 GTSNPN and CDR2 SVGIG (reference sequence). CDR3 coding DNA: TGTGCCTGGAGTGTAACAGGCCACGAGCAGTACTTC. It specifies CAWSVTGHEQYF.

This clonotype was observed many times. This rearrangement joins TRBV11-2 to TRBJ2-7; 12 positions agree with TRBD2. The V gene's germline CDR1 is SGHAT and CDR2 FQNNGV. This CDR3 comprises 16 residues. The V gene end was trimmed by 5 bases and the J gene end by 3 bases; junction bases not matched to a gene: 8. The CDR3 coding sequence is TGTGCCAGCAGCCTAGCCGGGACTAGCGGGTTCTACGAGCAGTACTTC. This sequence encodes CASSLAGTSGFYEQYF.

This clonotype was detected ten times or more. The chain is built from TRBV4-1 and TRBJ1-1; no firm D call. The CDR3 loop spans 14 amino acids. Germline CDR1 and CDR2: MGHRA and YSYEKL. Trimming cost V 3 bases and J 6 bases, with 14 bases left between them. This CDR3 is CASSQMLNGAEAFF. The CDR3 DNA follows: TGCGCCAGCAGCCAGATGCTCAACGGCGCTGAAGCTTTCTTT.

The chain has TRBV20-1 and TRBJ1-5; 12 bases are a match to TRBD1. The V gene's germline CDR1 is DFQATT and CDR2 SNEGSKA (reference sequence). V shed 3 bases and J 6 bases; nucleotides not matched to a gene: 6. CDR3 length equals 15 residues. The CDR3 reads CSARRGTGGGQPQHF. Written as DNA, the CDR3 is TGCAGTGCTAGGCGGGGGACAGGGGGCGGTCAGCCCCAGCATTTT.

As regards this clonotype: One base away lies a much larger clone, so this may be a sequencing read error. The V and J genes are TRBV28 and TRBJ2-5, with 8 bases identical to TRBD2. This CDR3 has 14 amino acids. Germline V gives CDR1 MDHEN, CDR2 SYDVKM. This CDR3 is CASSELAEQEAQYF. The CDR3 DNA sequence: TGTGCCAGCAGTGAACTAGCGGAGCAAGAGGCCCAGTACTTC.

This sequence joins TRBV28 and TRBJ1-6; D gene unclear. Germline-derived CDR1 and CDR2 are MDHEN and SYDVKM. V was clipped by 3 bases and J by 19 bases, with 16 bases between them. This CDR3 has 12 residues. CDR3 DNA sequence: TGTGCCAGCAGTTTCGGAACAGCCTCGTCTCACTTT. Translation: CASSFGTASSHF. Drawing the rest from reference TRBV28 and TRBJ1-6, the complete variable domain is DVKVTQSSRYLVKRTGEKVFLECVQDMDHENMFWYRQDPGLGLRLIYFSYDVKMKEKGDIPEGYSVSREKKERFSLILESASTNQTSMYLCASSFGTASSHFGNGTRLTVT.

This clonotype came up a few times. Here the CDR3 DNA reads TGCGCCAGCAGCCGAACAGTAGCGCCTACCTACGAGCAGTACTTC. The encoded protein is CASSRTVAPTYEQYF. This rearrangement joins TRBV4-1 to TRBJ2-7, with a possible D match to TRBD2 (5 bases). Germline loops: CDR1 MGHRA, CDR2 YSYEKL. The CDR3 consists of 15 residues. Deletions cut 4 bases from V and 2 bases from J, with 15 bases between.

This clonotype was counted ten times or more. The rearrangement uses TRBV2 and TRBJ2-2; tentatively, D is TRBD1 (6 bases). The length of the CDR3 is 14 residues. Per germline, CDR1 SNHLY and CDR2 FYNNEI. V lost 6 bases and J lost 6, with 14 bases in between. The CDR3 nucleotides read TGTGCCAGCAGGGGGGACATGGGTGCCGGGGAGCTGTTTTTT. Amino acids: CASRGDMGAGELFF.

The V and J genes are TRBV28 and TRBJ1-6; 10 bases match TRBD1. The junction had 3 bases not matched to a gene; V was cut back by 6 bases and J by 1 base. The CDR3 runs 16 residues. Germline-derived CDR1 and CDR2 are MDHEN and SYDVKM. The CDR3 region is CASRGTGESYNSPLHF. The CDR3 DNA follows: TGTGCCAGCAGGGGGACAGGGGAATCCTATAATTCACCCCTCCACTTT.

The chain has TRBV10-3 and TRBJ1-1; a possible D gene is TRBD1 (5 bases). The CDR3 contains 15 residues. V lost 10 bases and J 4 bases, leaving 22 bases between the germline ends. Germline values: CDR1 ENHRY, CDR2 SYGVKD. The CDR3 loop reads CATRWGGGVGTEAFF. Written as DNA, the CDR3 is TGTGCCACCAGGTGGGGGGGGGGTGTCGGCACTGAAGCTTTCTTT.